What follows are 13 T cell receptor beta chains derived from one specimen sequenced in a study of memory CD4+ T cells and cytomegalovirus serostatus. Produced via immunoSEQ multiplex PCR; TCRdb's table is partial and in-frame only. The table records over 65,000 clones, over 80% of them present only once. The sort gate was single viable CD3+CD4+CD8-CD45RO+ cells for memory CD4+ T cells. Material for sequencing was memory CD4+ T cells from blood. These TCRs come from an adult in good health and CMV-seronegative.

This clone came up a few times. V usage is TRBV29-1 and J usage is TRBJ2-3; 11 bases are a match to TRBD2. Unmatched junction bases numbered 4, after V lost 5 bases and J lost 3 bases. The CDR3 consists of 14 residues. CDR1 is SQVTM, CDR2 ANQGSEA, per germline. CDR3 in amino acids: CSVLAGGATDTQYF. CDR3 bases: TGCAGCGTTTTAGCGGGGGGGGCAACAGATACGCAGTATTTT.

This clone was detected only once. The chain links TRBV5-1 to TRBJ1-1; D may be TRBD1 (5 bases). Per the germline V gene, CDR1 is SGHRS and CDR2 is YFSETQ. Trimming stripped 1 base from V and 1 base from J, with 8 bases between. The CDR3 length is 14 residues. As DNA, the CDR3 is TGCGCCAGCAGCTTGTATGGGGGGAACACTGAAGCTTTCTTT. Amino acid sequence: CASSLYGGNTEAFF.

The rearrangement joins TRBV7-9 to TRBJ1-3; D gene ambiguous. In germline, CDR1 is SEHNR, CDR2 FQNEAQ (reference sequence). The CDR3 length is 12 residues. The V end was cut by 1 base, the J end by 5 bases, with 3 bases between. CDR3 bases: TGTGCCAGCAGCTTAGGAAGAAACACCATATATTTT. It encodes CASSLGRNTIYF.

The rearrangement uses TRBV5-4 and TRBJ2-3; the D call may be TRBD1 or TRBD2 (5 bases each). Trimming took 3 bases from V and 1 from J, leaving 15 bases between them. Germline V gene lookup returns CDR1 SGHNT and CDR2 YYREEE (reference sequence). The CDR3 covers 16 residues. CDR3 loop: CASSSTGAPGTDTQYF. The CDR3 bases are TGTGCCAGCAGCTCCACCGGGGCACCGGGCACAGATACGCAGTATTTT.

Sample share makes this clone medium-sized. The chain combines TRBV7-3 with TRBJ1-4, with unresolved D. Trimming took off 1 base at V and 4 bases at J, with 10 bases between the two ends. The CDR3 covers 15 residues. Germline CDR1 is SGHTA and CDR2 is FQGTGA. The CDR3 is CASSLNGGHNEKLFF. CDR3 in DNA: TGTGCCAGCAGCTTAAACGGAGGTCATAATGAAAAACTGTTTTTT.

The V call is TRBV7-3, the J call TRBJ2-3; D is possibly TRBD1 (6 bases). This CDR3 region has 17 residues. V was pared by 1 base and J by 3 bases, with 17 bases between. From germline, CDR1 is SGHTA and CDR2 FQGTGA. The CDR3 reads CASSLNAPGAGTDTQYF. The DNA for the CDR3 is TGTGCCAGCAGCTTAAATGCCCCAGGGGCTGGGACAGATACGCAGTATTTT.

The chain is built from TRBV6-1 and TRBJ1-1, with D possibly being TRBD1 (5 bases). This CDR3 is built from 14 residues. V was cut by 1 base and J by 5 bases, with 11 bases left in between. Per the germline V gene, CDR1 is MNHNS and CDR2 is SASEGT. The CDR3 coding sequence is TGTGCCAGCAGTGAAGATCCCTGGGGGACTGAAGCTTTCTTT. Residues: CASSEDPWGTEAFF.

This clone was recorded once. V usage is TRBV2 and J usage is TRBJ1-1, with a possible D match to TRBD1 (5 bases). V dropped 4 bases and J dropped 6 bases, with 15 bases sitting between them. Germline V gene sequence: CDR1 SNHLY, CDR2 FYNNEI. This CDR3 has 14 residues. CDR3 nucleotide sequence: TGTGCCAGCAGTGTCAGGGTTGGAGGGGCTGAAGCTTTCTTT. Its protein is CASSVRVGGAEAFF. The full variable domain, with the rest looked up from reference TRBV2 and TRBJ1-1, is EPEVTQTPSHQVTQMGQEVILRCVPISNHLYFYWYRQILGQKVEFLVSFYNNEISEKSEIFDDQFSVERPDGSNFTLKIRSTKLEDSAMYFCASSVRVGGAEAFFGQGTRLTVV.

This clone was seen just once. The chain couples TRBV6-1 to TRBJ2-3, with 8 bases identical to TRBD1. The ends lost 6 bases at V and 3 bases at J; junction bases unmatched: 2. The CDR3 is 13 amino acids. Germline V gene sequence: CDR1 MNHNS, CDR2 SASEGT. The CDR3, as DNA: TGTGCCAGCAGAAGGACAGGGACAGATACGCAGTATTTT. Translated, it gives CASRRTGTDTQYF.

The V gene is TRBV4-2, the J gene TRBJ1-4; perhaps TRBD1 as D (6 bases). This CDR3 region has 14 residues. The V gene lost 1 base and the J gene lost 7 bases, with 10 bases spanning the gap. Germline CDR1 reads LGHNA; CDR2 reads YNFKEQ. CDR3 region: CASSQGTASEKLFF. CDR3 DNA: TGTGCCAGCAGCCAAGGGACAGCGAGTGAAAAACTGTTTTTT.

The chain is built from TRBV15 and TRBJ2-5, with 11 bases fitting TRBD2. Looked up from germline, CDR1 is LNHNV and CDR2 is YYDKDF (reference sequence). This CDR3 has 17 amino acids. The V segment lost 0 bases and the J segment 5 bases; nucleotides outside the gene matches: 8. The DNA for the CDR3 is TGTGCCACCAGCAGAGATCTTCCTAGCGGGGGGACTGAGACCCAGTACTTC. Encoded protein: CATSRDLPSGGTETQYF.

V usage is TRBV18 and J usage is TRBJ1-1; D is unclear. Trimming pared 8 bases from V and 14 bases from J, leaving 24 bases between. Germline-derived CDR1 and CDR2 are KGHSH and LQKENI. The CDR3 extends over 13 amino acids. The CDR3 here is CASPNARATSLFF. CDR3 nucleotide sequence: TGTGCCAGCCCCAACGCGAGGGCGACTTCTCTATTCTTT.

V and J are TRBV19 and TRBJ2-5; 7 bases are a match to TRBD2. The germline V gene encodes CDR1 LNHDA and CDR2 SQIVND (reference sequence). This CDR3 has 14 amino acids. The V segment lost 3 bases and the J segment 7 bases; nucleotides outside the gene matches: 8. The CDR3 is CASSIGGGGGTQYF. The DNA of the CDR3 is TGTGCCAGTAGTATCGGCGGGGGAGGCGGGACCCAGTACTTC.